The present TCR beta chain was sequenced within a study of blood T cells in healthy people across ages (dated by TCRdb to the mid-2010s). Context from the whole study: In model experiments, template switching captured about one uniquely barcoded TCR beta cDNA molecule for every two T cells. Using deep sequencing normalized with unique cDNA molecular identifiers, the study measured how TCR beta repertoire diversity changes with age. The donors were divided into four age groups: young (average around 17 years), middle-aged (approximately 39), aged (about 60) and long-lived (around 80). To avoid experimental bias, donors of different ages were distributed randomly across sequencing lanes. Two additional independent replicas of 1 million unique cDNA reads from the same blood draw were analyzed for two donors (one aged 18 to 29 and one aged 80 or older). The research as a whole found: Conclusive comparison of naive and antigen-experienced compartments was prevented by the profiling of bulk unsorted PBMCs. The long-lived group showed more naive CD4+ T cells, fewer expanded clones and increased TCR diversity than the aged group, suggesting age selection. The percentage of naive T cells measured by flow cytometry correlated strongly with observed TCR beta diversity. Donor CMV infection status was unknown, potentially confounding age-related changes in expanded clonotypes. Estimates of total diversity from one million sequenced T cells were regarded as lower bounds and underestimates. As age increased, observed TCR beta diversity per million T cells dropped in a roughly linear way, and a significant reduction was already evident by age about 40.

For this clonotype: Its target antigen remains unknown. The record has no base qualities; no much larger clone is one base away.

The V and J ends are trimmed by 5 bases and 4 bases, leaving 8 bases between them. The CDR3, from cysteine to phenylalanine, totals 12 residues. CDR3 DNA only is kept here, 36 bases in frame from base 1. The germline V gene (reference sequence) supplies CDR1 SEHNR and CDR2 FQNEAQ. Systemically healthy Caucasian individuals from Russia, 35 to 40 in total and aged about 6 to 95 years, were included as donors. Each donor gave ten milliliters of peripheral blood, collected into EDTA-treated Vacutainer tubes. Ficoll-Paque density-gradient centrifugation was used to isolate PBMCs, with at least 6 million per sample. Total RNA, at least 6 micrograms per sample, was extracted from PBMCs with Trizol reagent. For every donor, flow cytometry on a PBMC aliquot measured the percentage of naive CD45RAhigh/CD27high T cells. Receptor libraries were prepared by 5' RACE. Sequencing was performed on an Illumina HiSeq 2500. The second PCR ran for roughly 7 to 11 cycles and used a J-beta primer mix along with a sample-barcoded 5' primer. Each TCR beta cDNA molecule received a unique molecular identifier from a template-switch 5' adaptor carrying 12 random nucleotides. Each sample yielded at least 2.5 million CDR3-containing paired-end reads. First-strand cDNA synthesis was performed from all RNA using the Mint cDNA synthesis kit, with priming by a TRBC-specific oligonucleotide. All cDNA was treated with uracil-DNA glycosylase and then went through a first 18-cycle PCR with the universal primers M1SS and BC2_uni_R. Concerning the study's data processing: Normalization of each sample was performed by random selection of 1 million high-quality reads, each carrying a distinct molecular identifier. Instead of being binned into consensus sequences, reads with shared molecular identifiers were discarded. CDR3 identification, clonotype clustering and error correction used MiTCR with a Q25 quality threshold and the strictest error-elimination algorithm. A nonparametric unseen species model with Euler transformation was used to estimate a lower bound on total TCR beta diversity. TCRdb reworked the public reads: Q25 trimming with fastp, MiXCR clone assembly, productive beta chains retained. Rows are unified per CDR3 protein, each entry keeping the most common DNA and genes. TCRdb, not the authors, supplied the V and J calls. The sample contains around 1.5 million distinct CDR3 sequences, around two fifths of them found a single time. The top ten clones comprise around 8% of the sample.

The sequence joins TRBV7-9 to TRBJ1-2; too little of a D gene remains to name it. The clonotype originates from a woman aged 18-29 years in good health. Sequenced input: blood. The DNA sequence reads TGTGCCAGCAGCCCGAATATCTATGGCTACACCTTC. Translated, it gives CASSPNIYGYTF. Full variable domain (CDR3 extended with the reference TRBV7-9 and TRBJ1-2 proteins): DTGVSQNPRHKITKRGQNVTFRCDPISEHNRLYWYRQTLGQGPEFLTYFQNEAQLEKSRLLSDRFSAERPKGSFSTLEIQRTEQGDSAMYLCASSPNIYGYTFGSGTRLTVV.